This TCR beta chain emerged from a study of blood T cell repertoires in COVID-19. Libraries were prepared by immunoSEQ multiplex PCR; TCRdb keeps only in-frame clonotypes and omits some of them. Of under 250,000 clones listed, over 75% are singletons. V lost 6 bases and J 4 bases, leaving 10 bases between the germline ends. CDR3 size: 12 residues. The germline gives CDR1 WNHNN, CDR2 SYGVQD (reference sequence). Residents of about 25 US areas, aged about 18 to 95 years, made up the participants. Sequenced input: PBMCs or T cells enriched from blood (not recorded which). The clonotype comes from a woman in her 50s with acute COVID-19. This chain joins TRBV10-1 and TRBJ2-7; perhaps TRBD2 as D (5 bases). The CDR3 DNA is TGCGCCAGCAGGGCGGGTCGATACGAGCAGTACTTC. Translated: CASRAGRYEQYF.